This entry lists 18 T cell receptor beta chains sequenced from one sample in a study of T cell responses to AZD1222 COVID-19 vaccine. Only in-frame clones appear in the TCRdb table, and some are missing; sequencing was by immunoSEQ multiplex PCR. The table has roughly 150,000 clones, roughly 89% seen once. The material sequenced was peripheral blood, taken 28 days after the second AZD1222 dose. These TCRs come from an adult who received the AZD1222 COVID-19 vaccine.

V is TRBV7-2 and J is TRBJ2-7, with 8 positions matching TRBD1. Germline values: CDR1 SGHTA, CDR2 FQGNSA. The CDR3 contains 17 residues. Germline trimming cut 0 bases from V and 3 bases from J; bases unmatched to any gene: 10. CDR3 residues: CASSLAAGQGSLYEQYF. The CDR3 coding sequence is TGTGCCAGCAGCTTAGCGGCAGGACAGGGATCCCTCTACGAGCAGTACTTC.

The V call is TRBV3-1 (or the pseudogene TRBV3-2), the J call TRBJ2-7; D may match TRBD1 or TRBD2 (5 bases each). This CDR3 region has 15 residues. V gave up 3 bases and J gave up 0 bases, with 12 bases separating them. Germline loops: CDR1 LGHDT, CDR2 YNNKEL (reference sequence). CDR3 in amino acids: CASSQAWGSSYEQYF. The CDR3 DNA follows: TGTGCCAGCAGCCAGGCCTGGGGGAGCTCCTACGAGCAGTACTTC.

CDR3 bases: TGTGCCAGCAGTTACGGGGGGAGTAGGGGAGGAGAGGGTTTCTTT. Its translation: CASSYGGSRGGEGFF. The chain links TRBV6-5 to TRBJ1-1, with D possibly matching TRBD1 (5 bases). Germline V gene data show CDR1 as MNHEY and CDR2 as SVGAGI. This CDR3 region has 15 residues. Trimming left V 2 bases short and J 13 bases short, with 23 bases between.

The chain uses TRBV12-3 or TRBV12-4 and TRBJ2-5, with 9 positions matching TRBD2. The CDR3 runs to 13 residues. V shed 6 bases and J 6 bases; nucleotides not matched to a gene: 5. CDR3 region: CASSRGGAKTQYF. CDR3 nucleotides: TGTGCCAGCAGCCGCGGGGGGGCGAAGACCCAGTACTTC.

This chain connects TRBV27 to TRBJ2-7, with 9 bases aligning to TRBD2. CDR3 size: 14 residues. V dropped 3 bases and J dropped 3; count of bases not matched to a gene: 3. Germline-derived CDR1 and CDR2 are MNHEY and SMNVEV (reference sequence). CDR3 DNA sequence: TGTGCCAGCAGTTTGGCGGGGGGGATCTACGAGCAGTACTTC. Translating gives CASSLAGGIYEQYF.

Comment on this clone: A read error may be the cause here, since a much bigger clone is one base away. This rearrangement joins TRBV5-6 to TRBJ2-7; D unclear. The length of the CDR3 is 12 residues. The ends were cut back, 1 base at V and 1 base at J, with 3 bases in the middle. Per germline, CDR1 SGHDT and CDR2 YYEEEE. The CDR3 DNA reads as TGTGCCAGCAGCTTGAGATCCTACGAGCAGTACTTC. This codes for CASSLRSYEQYF. Together with reference TRBV5-6 and TRBJ2-7, the CDR3 gives the full variable domain: DAGVTQSPTHLIKTRGQQVTLRCSPKSGHDTVSWYQQALGQGPQFIFQYYEEEERQRGNFPDRFSGHQFPNYSSELNVNALLLGDSALYLCASSLRSYEQYFGPGTRLTVT.

The V gene is TRBV10-1, the J gene TRBJ2-7; D unresolved. Trimming cost V 2 bases and J 2 bases, with 7 bases left between them. CDR3 length equals 13 residues. In germline, CDR1 is WNHNN, CDR2 SYGVQD (reference sequence). CDR3 protein: CASSEHTTYEQYF. In DNA form, the CDR3 reads TGCGCCAGCAGTGAGCACACGACCTACGAGCAGTACTTC.

The chain links TRBV4-1 to TRBJ1-5, with D uncertain. Trimming left V 0 bases short and J 6 bases short, with 9 bases between. The CDR3 runs to 14 residues. Germline V lookup: CDR1 MGHRA, CDR2 YSYEKL. CDR3 region: CASSQDRRAQPQHF. CDR3 bases: TGCGCCAGCAGCCAAGATCGACGGGCTCAGCCCCAGCATTTT.

The V call is TRBV5-1, the J call TRBJ1-6; the D is unclear. The V end lost 0 bases, the J end lost 4 bases, and 11 bases lay between the germline ends. This CDR3 comprises 16 residues. Per the germline V gene, CDR1 is SGHRS and CDR2 is YFSETQ. In nucleotides, the CDR3 is TGCGCCAGCAGCTTGGAGAGGGCCGATTATAATTCACCCCTCCACTTT. It encodes CASSLERADYNSPLHF.

The rearrangement joins TRBV7-2 to TRBJ1-3; D not resolved. Per the germline V gene, CDR1 is SGHTA and CDR2 is FQGNSA. This CDR3 is 16 amino acids long. The V gene lost 4 bases and the J gene lost 0 bases, with 13 bases spanning the gap. The CDR3 reads CASSSQSPGSGNTIYF. The CDR3 DNA sequence: TGTGCCAGCAGCTCCCAGTCCCCGGGCTCTGGAAACACCATATATTTT. The full variable domain, completed using reference TRBV7-2 and TRBJ1-3, is GAGVSQSPSNKVTEKGKDVELRCDPISGHTALYWYRQSLGQGLEFLIYFQGNSAPDKSGLPSDRFSAERTGGSVSTLTIQRTQQEDSAVYLCASSSQSPGSGNTIYFGEGSWLTVV.

The rearrangement links TRBV3-1 (or the pseudogene TRBV3-2) to TRBJ1-2, with 10 bases matching TRBD1. V dropped 2 bases and J dropped 6; count of bases not matched to a gene: 9. Per the germline V gene, CDR1 is LGHDT and CDR2 is YNNKEL (reference sequence). There are 16 residues in the CDR3. The CDR3: CASSQRGTGVLHGYTF. Written as DNA, the CDR3 is TGTGCCAGCAGCCAAAGGGGGACAGGGGTTTTGCATGGCTACACCTTC.

V usage is TRBV6-2 or TRBV6-3 and J usage is TRBJ2-1, with D uncertain. The germline V gene has CDR1 MNHEY and CDR2 SVGEGT. The CDR3 consists of 16 residues. The V end lost 6 bases, the J end lost 6 bases, and 21 bases lay between the germline ends. CDR3 residues: CASSATAPKNGNEQFF. CDR3 DNA sequence: TGTGCCAGCAGCGCCACTGCCCCAAAAAACGGCAATGAGCAGTTCTTC.

V and J are TRBV4-1 and TRBJ1-5; D not resolved. The V end lost 0 bases, the J end lost 4 bases, and 13 bases lay between the germline ends. Germline-derived CDR1 and CDR2 are MGHRA and YSYEKL. The CDR3 covers 16 residues. The CDR3 region has the DNA TGCGCCAGCAGCCAAGATCATGGCCAGGCGAATCAGCCCCAGCATTTT. This gives the protein CASSQDHGQANQPQHF.

A note on this clone: Different DNA sequences within this sample yield the same CDR3. V is TRBV7-9 and J is TRBJ2-5; TRBD2 matches 12 bases. Germline CDR1 is SEHNR and CDR2 is FQNEAQ (reference sequence). The V segment lost 3 bases and the J segment 4 bases; nucleotides outside the gene matches: 6. The CDR3 is 16 amino acids. CDR3 loop: CASSFGLAGSLETQYF. DNA of the CDR3: TGTGCCAGCAGCTTCGGACTAGCGGGGTCCCTAGAGACCCAGTACTTC.

This chain links TRBV6-4 with TRBJ1-6; a possible D gene is TRBD1 (5 bases). V lost 4 bases and J 9 bases, leaving 10 bases between the germline ends. Germline V gene lookup returns CDR1 MRHNA and CDR2 SNTAGT. The CDR3 totals 13 residues. The chain's CDR3 is CASSAGPGSPLHF. The CDR3 nucleotides are TGTGCCAGCAGTGCAGGGCCTGGTTCACCCCTCCACTTT.

V and J are TRBV4-1 and TRBJ1-6; D not resolved. Germline CDR1 MGHRA, CDR2 YSYEKL. Trimming shortened V by 1 base and J by 8 bases, and 3 bases separated the two germline ends. The CDR3 consists of 12 residues. The CDR3 spells CASSQGYSPLHF. The CDR3 bases are TGCGCCAGCAGCCAAGGGTATTCACCCCTCCACTTT.

The rearrangement joins TRBV4-2 to TRBJ2-7; D might be TRBD2 (5 bases). Trimming cost V 4 bases and J 0 bases, with 13 bases left between them. Germline V lookup: CDR1 LGHNA, CDR2 YNFKEQ. The CDR3 covers 15 residues. CDR3 region: CASSRGLLNSYEQYF. In DNA, the CDR3 is TGTGCCAGCAGCCGAGGACTGCTGAACTCCTACGAGCAGTACTTC.

This clone was detected many times. The chain recombines TRBV3-1 (or the pseudogene TRBV3-2) with TRBJ2-1, with D possibly being TRBD2 (6 bases). The germline gives CDR1 LGHDT, CDR2 YNNKEL (reference sequence). With 4 bases removed from V and 10 bases from J, the gap between germline ends came to 8 bases. The CDR3 runs to 11 residues. The DNA for the CDR3 is TGTGCCAGCAGCCTGAGCGGGGAGCAGTTCTTC. It encodes CASSLSGEQFF.